This T cell receptor (beta chain) stems from a study of blood T cell repertoires in COVID-19. Study overall: Samples of COVID-19 (acute and convalescent) were obtained from the United States, Italy and Spain. PBMCs, B-cell-depleted T cells, or T cells were the source of the cDNA or gDNA that made up the material.

Each recovered donor of Cohort 3 presented with two negative PCRs, clearance, or symptom resolution. The V gene lost 3 bases and the J gene lost 1 base, with 12 bases spanning the gap. Germline V gene sequence: CDR1 MDHEN, CDR2 SYDVKM. CDR3 length: 15 amino acids. As handled by the study authors: Amplified reference gene primers provided the basis for estimating nucleated cell counts. TCRdb's table, derived via immunoSEQ multiplex PCR, lists solely in-frame clones and lacks some. That table gives V, J and clone size, and the DNA gave D and trimming. The data show about 300,000 clones, around 84% seen once.

This chain joins TRBV28 and TRBJ1-1; unclear D gene. Sequences were obtained from PBMCs or T cells enriched from blood (not recorded which). The clonotype comes from a man under 40 who had recovered from COVID-19. CDR3 sequence reads: CASSFFAATNTEAFF. In DNA form, the CDR3 reads TGTGCCAGCAGTTTTTTCGCGGCTACGAACACTGAAGCTTTCTTT.